This T cell receptor (beta chain) stems from a study of T cells in localized non-small cell lung cancer. Study-wide points: When the top 100 tumor clones were examined, a median around 61 of them also appeared in the adjacent lung, which was paired and uninvolved. Clonality of T cells reached its maximum in uninvolved adjacent lung, surpassing tumor. The tumor had only one region sequenced, so heterogeneity remains possible. With higher T cell density in blood came longer overall survival.

This CDR3 spans 13 amino acids. Trimming stripped 2 bases from V and 1 base from J, with 5 bases between. CDR1 and CDR2 (germline): LGHNA, YSLEER. On this clone: Its target is not known.

Method: immunoSEQ multiplex PCR; TCRdb's copy keeps in-frame clones and lacks some. The sample records around 83,000 clones, over 80% being singletons. The clonotype originates from a man between 40 and 75 years old with stage I squamous cell lung carcinoma. The material was peripheral blood, obtained before any cancer treatment. V usage is TRBV4-3 and J usage is TRBJ1-1, with D uncertain. The CDR3 reads CASSQNANTEAFF. CDR3 sequence (DNA): TGCGCCAGCAGCCAAAACGCGAACACTGAAGCTTTCTTT.